This T cell receptor beta chain was identified during a study of blood T cell repertoires in COVID-19 (dated by TCRdb to 2020 to 2021). About the investigation overall: Samples covering the acute and convalescent phases of COVID-19 were provided by collaborators in the United States, Italy and Spain. The dataset comprised deeply sampled blood TCRbeta repertoires from subjects exposed to, actively infected with, or recovered from COVID-19. The prospective study material was composed of cDNA or gDNA derived from T cells, B-cell-depleted T cells, or PBMCs. Sample metadata almost always included a de-identified subject ID, COVID-19 status, age in years and sex. Samples came from the ongoing ImmuneRACE study (first 160 participants) plus 1,254 subjects from 6 global collaborators. The repertoires were released in a freely available public database meant as a resource for research on the immune response to SARS-CoV-2. Where available, HLA class I and class II types were taken from metadata supplied by the sample provider and were not determined by assay-based typing. Beyond this particular receptor, the publication reports: Clinical and demographic metadata were provided uncurated, with the amount varying by source and participant.

The CDR3 holds 18 amino acids from the cysteine to the phenylalanine. CDR3 DNA only is kept here, 54 bases in frame from base 1. After removal of 6 bases from V and 0 bases from J, the junction retains 9 bases not matched to a gene. In the germline V gene, CDR1 corresponds to WSHSY and CDR2 to SAAADI. TCRbeta CDR3 regions were amplified from genomic DNA by means of the immunoSEQ Assay, a bias-controlled multiplex PCR. Per the authors' processing: The number of nucleated cells in each sample was estimated from the amplification of reference gene primers within the assay. Sequence reads were collapsed and filtered to measure the absolute abundance of every unique TCRbeta CDR3 rearrangement. Productive Simpson clonality was computed per sample as the square root of Simpson's diversity index over productive rearrangements. TCRdb's version of the immuneACCESS table is confined to in-frame rearrangements and falls short of the full clone set. An unresolved V gene accounts for under half of the shortfall where checked; the remainder is of unknown origin. Clonal size and the V and J genes are those of that table, whereas D and trimming came from the DNA. The sample table records 200,000 to 250,000 clones; 70% to 85% of these occur just once. Clones ranked in the top ten supply around 2% of the sample.

Participants in the prospective study were enrolled through a virtual design, were aged about 18 to 100 years, and lived in some 24 United States geographic areas. In the prospective study, participants were assigned to cohorts based on the clinical history participants reported in a screening survey and a study questionnaire. ImmuneRACE Cohort 3 recovered participants were defined by two consecutive negative NP/OP PCR tests, healthcare professional clearance, or symptom resolution. In the prospective study, mobile phlebotomists collected whole blood, serum and a nasopharyngeal or oropharyngeal swab from each participant. Additional blood draws and questionnaires over a 2-month period could optionally be provided by prospective study participants. Blood samples from the prospective study were shipped frozen or at room temperature prior to DNA extraction. A word on this clone: Its antigen target is currently unknown. Base qualities were left out, and no much larger clone turns up one base away.

The receptor comes from a man in his fifties or sixties who had recovered from COVID-19. Sequenced: PBMCs or T cells enriched from blood (not recorded which). The chain couples TRBV10-2 to TRBJ2-6; TRBD1 aligns with 9 central bases. At the DNA level, the sequence is TGCGCCAGCAGAAGTACAGGGGGCGGGATCTCTGGGGCCAACGTCCTGACTTTC. Translated, it reads CASRSTGGGISGANVLTF.